This TCR beta chain is drawn from a study of OX40 agonist ivuxolimab in advanced cancers. Study in general: Ivuxolimab, an agonist antibody against OX40 (CD134), was given to patients. Partial responses occurred in three patients (one hepatocellular carcinoma, two cutaneous melanoma).

Sequencing was performed with immunoSEQ multiplex PCR; in TCRdb, only in-frame clones are kept and a portion is missing. This table has 65,000 to 95,000 clones, about 83% appearing once. CDR1 SGHNT and CDR2 YYREEE come from the germline V gene (reference sequence). Trimming stripped 3 bases from V and 3 bases from J, with 15 bases between. The CDR3 length is 16 residues. Autoimmune disease history or systemic immunosuppression disqualified patients. The material was CD4+ or CD8+ T cells sorted from blood, obtained in a trial of the OX40 agonist ivuxolimab. This receptor was obtained from an adult with an advanced solid tumor such as melanoma, head and neck, liver or kidney cancer. The gene calls are TRBV5-4 and TRBJ1-4; a possible D gene is TRBD1 (5 bases). CDR3 sequence: CASSSGQLGANEKLFF. CDR3 sequence (DNA): TGTGCCAGCAGCTCAGGACAACTGGGGGCTAATGAAAAACTGTTTTTT. The whole variable domain, remainder taken from reference TRBV5-4 and TRBJ1-4, is ETGVTQSPTHLIKTRGQQVTLRCSSQSGHNTVSWYQQALGQGPQFIFQYYREEENGRGNFPPRFSGLQFPNYSSELNVNALELDDSALYLCASSSGQLGANEKLFFGSGTQLSVL.